This TCR beta chain was profiled in a study of Ad26.COV2.S vaccination and SARS-CoV-2 variants (dated by TCRdb to about 2021). In terms of the full investigation: Vaccine-arm donors came from COV1001, a multicentre, randomized, double-blind, placebo-controlled phase I-IIa trial of Ad26.COV2.S in healthy adults. Ad26.COV2.S was administered intramuscularly at a dose of 5x10^10 or 1x10^11 viral particles, either as one shot or as two shots given 56 days apart. The TCR-sequenced set comprised roughly 30 samples: approximately 20 Ad26.COV2.S vaccine recipients, 5 placebo recipients and 8 SARS-CoV-2 convalescent individuals. Investigators did not know the trial group allocation while performing experiments and assessing outcomes. Participants in the trial were split at random into five groups of five each, receiving low-dose or high-dose Ad26.COV2.S once or twice, or else placebo on both occasions. Sequencing of the TCRbeta repertoire served to evaluate the specificity and breadth of SARS-CoV-2-reactive T cell receptors following Ad26.COV2.S vaccination.

Of note for this clone: Its antigen has not been determined. Base quality data are lacking; no much larger clone is found one base away.

The CDR3 sequence holds 15 residues, the cysteine and phenylalanine included. Only CDR3 DNA remains: 45 bases, in frame from the first base. Trimming removed 6 bases from V and 4 bases from J; the gene matches leave 12 bases unexplained. The germline V gene encodes CDR1 SQVTM and CDR2 ANQGSEA. Study-wide findings and limitations: After vaccination, spike-specific CD8+ and CD4+ T cell responses were reported to show substantial breadth. Comparable non-spike TCR breadth was observed between vaccine and placebo recipients, consistent with only spike being contained in the vaccine. Higher spike-specific TCR breadth was observed in Ad26.COV2.S recipients than in placebo recipients (P = 0.0014). According to the authors, total T cell responses may have been underestimated by the TCR breadth and depth analyses. The study lacked the statistical power to compare responses across vaccine doses or regimens.

The treatment or condition label here, explained by the study, means: roughly 20 received Ad26.COV2.S at low or high dose, single or two shots; 5 received placebo; per-sample allocation not given. Repertoires of vaccine and placebo recipients were sequenced from samples collected on day 63 after the first injection. In Cohort 1b, 25 to 30 adults aged 18-55 years were enrolled at a single site in Boston, USA, between 29 July and 7 August 2020. As a vaccine, Ad26.COV2.S was a replication-incompetent adenovirus type 26 vector that expressed a prefusion-stabilized SARS-CoV-2 spike protein derived from the original Wuhan strain. TCRbeta CDR3 regions were sequenced with the immunoSEQ Assay. After extraction, genomic DNA underwent amplification by bias-controlled multiplex PCR, followed by high-throughput sequencing. As for the authors' bioinformatics: To quantify the absolute abundance of each unique TCRbeta CDR3 region, sequences were collapsed and filtered. T cell fraction was estimated by normalizing TCRbeta template counts to usable DNA, which was measured by amplifying reference genes present in all nucleated cells. Repertoire TCRs were annotated as SARS-CoV-2-specific by exact matching of V gene, CDR3 amino acid sequence and J gene to a known reactive TCR set. MIRA supplied the reference SARS-CoV-2 TCR set, which was filtered for enrichment in COVID-19-positive ImmuneCODE repertoires so that public or cross-reactive TCRs were removed. Based on the MIRA antigens, annotated TCRs were further analysed at the level of specific ORF or position within ORF. Breadth was defined as annotated unique rearrangements over total unique productive rearrangements; depth was the summed frequency of those rearrangements. Two-sided Wilcoxon rank-sum tests were applied when comparing TCR breadth between groups. The clones in this table, taken by TCRdb from immuneACCESS, are in-frame only. Not every clone is retained; where verified, under half of the shortfall comes from an unresolved V gene, and the cause of the rest is unknown. That table gives V, J and clone size, and the DNA gave D and trimming. This sample holds approximately 500,000 clones; around nine tenths were observed only once. Clones ranked in the top ten supply around 13% of the sample.

The starting material was peripheral blood, obtained in a trial of Ad26.COV2.S vaccine versus placebo. Here the chain combines TRBV29-1 and TRBJ1-5; TRBD1 aligns with 7 central bases. This receptor was obtained from a person between 18 and 65 years old who received the Ad26.COV2.S COVID-19 vaccine or a placebo. CDR3 protein: CSVIQGNVGNQPQHF. The DNA sequence follows: TGCAGCGTGATACAGGGGAACGTTGGGAATCAGCCCCAGCATTTT. This CDR3, with the reference TRBV29-1 and TRBJ1-5 proteins standing in past its ends, gives the full variable domain SAVISQKPSRDICQRGTSLTIQCQVDSQVTMMFWYRQQPGQSLTLIATANQGSEATYESGFVIDKFPISRPNLTFSTLTVSNMSPEDSSIYLCSVIQGNVGNQPQHFGDGTRLSIL.